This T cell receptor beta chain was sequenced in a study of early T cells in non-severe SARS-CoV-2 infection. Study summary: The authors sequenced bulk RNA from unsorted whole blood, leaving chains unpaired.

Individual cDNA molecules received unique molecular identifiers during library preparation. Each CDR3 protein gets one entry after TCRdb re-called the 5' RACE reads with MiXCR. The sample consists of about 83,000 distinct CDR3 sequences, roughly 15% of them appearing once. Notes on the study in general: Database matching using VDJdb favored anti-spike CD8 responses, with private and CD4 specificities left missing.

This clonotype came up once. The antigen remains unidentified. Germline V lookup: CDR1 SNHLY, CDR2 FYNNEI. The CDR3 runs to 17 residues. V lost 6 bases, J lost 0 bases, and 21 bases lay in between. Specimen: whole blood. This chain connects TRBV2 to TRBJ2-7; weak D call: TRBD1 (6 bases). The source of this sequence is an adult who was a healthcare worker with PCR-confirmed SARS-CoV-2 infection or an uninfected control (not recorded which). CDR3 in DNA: TGTGCCAGCAGAACCGGGCACGCTACAGGGAGCTCCTACGAGCAGTACTTC. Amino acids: CASRTGHATGSSYEQYF.